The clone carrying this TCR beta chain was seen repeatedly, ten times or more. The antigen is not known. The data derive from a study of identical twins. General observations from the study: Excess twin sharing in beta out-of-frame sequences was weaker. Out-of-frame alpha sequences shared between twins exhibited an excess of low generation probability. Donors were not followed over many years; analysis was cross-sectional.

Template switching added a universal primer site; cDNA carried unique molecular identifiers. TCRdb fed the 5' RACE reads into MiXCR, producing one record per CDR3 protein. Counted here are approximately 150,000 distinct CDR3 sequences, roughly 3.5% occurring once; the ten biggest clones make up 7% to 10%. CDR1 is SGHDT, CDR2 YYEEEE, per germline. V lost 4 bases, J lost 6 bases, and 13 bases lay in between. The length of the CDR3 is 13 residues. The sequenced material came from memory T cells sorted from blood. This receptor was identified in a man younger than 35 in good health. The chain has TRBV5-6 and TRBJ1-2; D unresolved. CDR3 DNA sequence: TGTGCCAGCAGCCGGGGAAGTGAACATGGCTACACCTTC. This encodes CASSRGSEHGYTF.